The 3 T cell receptor beta chains listed next were all sequenced from one sample in a study of CD4 T cells in relation to SARS-CoV-2 and coronaviruses. Here immunoSEQ multiplex PCR was the method, and the copy in TCRdb shows in-frame clones only, minus some. The sample includes roughly 29,000 clones, roughly 78% of them seen just once. No antigen has been assigned to these receptors. CD4+ T cells from unexposed donors were obtained before the COVID-19 pandemic (2011-2018). CD4+ T cells were isolated from the cells after more than 8 days of culture. Material: CD4+ T cells from PBMCs, cultured in vitro. These receptors originate from a human donor in good health.

CDR3 nucleotides: TGTGCCTGGATCGGACTCGGAGGATCTCGCGTAGCTTTCTTT. As protein: CAWIGLGGSRVAFF. This chain links TRBV30 with TRBJ1-1; D is unclear. The CDR3 totals 14 residues. V was trimmed by 4 bases and J by 10 bases, leaving 22 bases between them. Germline V gene data show CDR1 as GTSNPN and CDR2 as SVGIG (reference sequence). Looking up the rest from reference TRBV30 and TRBJ1-1 gives the full variable domain: SQTIHQWPATLVQPVGSPLSLECTVEGTSNPNLYWYRQAAGRGLQLLFYSVGIGQISSEVPQNLSASRPQDRQFILSSKKLLLSDSGFYLCAWIGLGGSRVAFFGQGTRLTVV.

In this sample, this clone turned up once. The chain carries TRBV5-1 and TRBJ2-2; TRBD2 aligns across 10 bases. V shed 1 base and J 7 bases; nucleotides not matched to a gene: 7. Germline loops: CDR1 SGHRS, CDR2 YFSETQ. The CDR3 is 16 residues long. CDR3 in DNA: TGCGCCAGCAGCTTGAGCCTAGCGGGAGCGGACGGGGAGCTGTTTTTT. This sequence encodes CASSLSLAGADGELFF.

The chain carries TRBV6-2 or TRBV6-3 and TRBJ1-5; D call uncertain. The ends were cut back, 6 bases at V and 1 base at J, with 19 bases in the middle. The CDR3 has 17 amino acids. Germline CDR1 and CDR2: MNHEY and SVGEGT. This CDR3 is CASSLAFGGTSNQPQHF. The CDR3 bases are TGTGCCAGCAGCTTAGCCTTTGGAGGCACCAGCAATCAGCCCCAGCATTTT.